This TCR beta chain appears in the sequencing data of a study of CD8 T cells in ankylosing spondylitis. The study, taken as a whole, reports: What seemed typical of ankylosing spondylitis blood was a TCR beta motif built from several highly homologous variants. Matched synovial fluid from ankylosing spondylitis patients was reported to be enriched for disease-linked clones. Disease-linked clones were found to be CD8+ and relatively rare in peripheral blood.

On this clonotype itself: Its cognate antigen is unknown.

Germline trimming cut 4 bases from V and 5 bases from J; bases unmatched to any gene: 11. The germline V gene encodes CDR1 SGHRS and CDR2 YFSETQ. The CDR3 has 15 amino acids. Libraries for TCR beta were made by quantitative 5'-RACE with molecular barcodes. TCRdb ran MiXCR on the 5' RACE reads and lists one entry per CDR3 protein. Among around 770,000 distinct CDR3 sequences, roughly 19% were seen once, and the ten largest hold about a fifth. The chain combines TRBV5-1 with TRBJ2-5; 7 bases are a match to TRBD2. Sequencing input: blood, either unsorted or a sorted T cell fraction (not recorded which). This TCR came from a male donor with ankylosing spondylitis. The CDR3 nucleotides are TGCGCCAGCAGCCCCAACCATAGCGGGTCGGAGACCCAGTACTTC. Protein product: CASSPNHSGSETQYF.